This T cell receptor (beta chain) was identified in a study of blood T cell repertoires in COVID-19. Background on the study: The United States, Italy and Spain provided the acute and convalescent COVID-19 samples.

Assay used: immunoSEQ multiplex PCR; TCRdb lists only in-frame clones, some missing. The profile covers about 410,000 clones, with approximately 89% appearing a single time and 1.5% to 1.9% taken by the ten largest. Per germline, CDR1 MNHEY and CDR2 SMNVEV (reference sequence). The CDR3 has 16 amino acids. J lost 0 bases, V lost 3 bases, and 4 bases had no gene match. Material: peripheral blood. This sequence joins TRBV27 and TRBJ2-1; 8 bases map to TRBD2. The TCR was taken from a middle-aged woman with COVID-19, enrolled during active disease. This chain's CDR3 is CASSFIAGSSYNEQFF. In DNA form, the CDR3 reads TGTGCCAGCAGTTTCATAGCGGGGAGCTCCTACAATGAGCAGTTCTTC.